A selection of T cell receptor beta chains follows, all from one sample in a study of blood T cells in healthy people across ages. TCRdb passed the 5' RACE reads through MiXCR, listing each CDR3 protein once. Among around 1.5 million distinct CDR3 sequences listed, about 31% were seen once. Sequencing used blood. These receptor sequences come from a woman aged 25 to 39 in good health. Each CDR3 is given without its conserved first and last residue. The order of the fields is V gene, clone size, CDR3 protein. Clone size is shown for a subset of rows, as once, few, many or a class of expanded clone.

v_gene: TRBV5-1
abundance: -
CDR3aa: ASSLEAGGIAF

v_gene: TRBV20-1
abundance: -
CDR3aa: SARTGTGPYYGYT

v_gene: TRBV28
abundance: few
CDR3aa: ASSVMETGPQETQY

v_gene: TRBV6-1
abundance: -
CDR3aa: ASGRLVGTYEQY

v_gene: TRBV6-5
abundance: -
CDR3aa: ASSPSRTGSTEAF

v_gene: TRBV6-1
abundance: -
CDR3aa: ASKEGQVEFYGYT

v_gene: TRBV27
abundance: once
CDR3aa: ASSLGPLGGELF

v_gene: TRBV19
abundance: many
CDR3aa: ASSIRGNAGANVLT

v_gene: TRBV5-1
abundance: -
CDR3aa: ASQMGVNTEAF

v_gene: TRBV7-9
abundance: -
CDR3aa: ASSLVDVGGTQY

v_gene: TRBV6-1
abundance: few
CDR3aa: ASSGARTKNIQY

v_gene: TRBV20-1
abundance: -
CDR3aa: SATTGRNEQF

v_gene: TRBV7-8
abundance: -
CDR3aa: ASSSLGASGRLARETQY

v_gene: TRBV6-6
abundance: many
CDR3aa: ASSYLDSQETQY

v_gene: TRBV4-2
abundance: -
CDR3aa: ASSQNRGIYNEQF

v_gene: TRBV3-1
abundance: -
CDR3aa: ASSQRTGRDQY

v_gene: TRBV4-1
abundance: few
CDR3aa: ASRSLRASGGTDTQY

v_gene: TRBV20-1
abundance: few
CDR3aa: SARDGVAGSQETQY

v_gene: TRBV15
abundance: once
CDR3aa: ATSRNPTELVTTNEKLF

v_gene: TRBV20-1
abundance: few
CDR3aa: SASRGPSVNEQF

v_gene: TRBV20-1
abundance: -
CDR3aa: SARGGIHPVYTDTQY

v_gene: TRBV6-5
abundance: -
CDR3aa: ASRLAGGPSGASVRT

v_gene: TRBV2
abundance: -
CDR3aa: ASRGGAGIYEQY

v_gene: TRBV20-1
abundance: -
CDR3aa: SAYLAGYDEQY

v_gene: TRBV3-1
abundance: few
CDR3aa: ASSPAGTSIGEQF

v_gene: TRBV12-3/TRBV12-4
abundance: many
CDR3aa: ASRQIGGAETQY

v_gene: TRBV20-1
abundance: -
CDR3aa: SVLTLSYNEQF

v_gene: TRBV6-1
abundance: few
CDR3aa: ASSLGRGGLNEQF

v_gene: TRBV5-1
abundance: few
CDR3aa: ASTDHDGVYEQY

v_gene: TRBV6-1
abundance: few
CDR3aa: ASSERGQTNYGYT

v_gene: TRBV20-1
abundance: -
CDR3aa: SARDKGQGKDEAF

v_gene: TRBV4-1
abundance: -
CDR3aa: ASSQGGGGTNYGYT

v_gene: TRBV13
abundance: -
CDR3aa: ASSLDRDRGYT

v_gene: TRBV24-1
abundance: few
CDR3aa: ATSGGTGTPTYEQY

v_gene: TRBV30
abundance: -
CDR3aa: AWSRDRPYGYT

v_gene: TRBV11-1
abundance: few
CDR3aa: ASSSRTSGRDNEQF

v_gene: TRBV4-2
abundance: few
CDR3aa: ASSRPGTGKTEAF

v_gene: TRBV20-1
abundance: -
CDR3aa: SVLQGFGYT

v_gene: TRBV7-3
abundance: few
CDR3aa: ASSHGRDNEQF

v_gene: TRBV15
abundance: once
CDR3aa: ATSHPRGRSDTGELF

v_gene: TRBV20-1
abundance: few
CDR3aa: SAGQEADTQY

v_gene: TRBV19
abundance: -
CDR3aa: ASSPGQGAIFT

v_gene: TRBV5-1
abundance: -
CDR3aa: ASSHLGGSNTEAF